This T cell receptor (beta chain) was sequenced during a study of cytomegalovirus exposure and HLA in healthy donors. Whole-study context: Early released data comprised 80 million or so unique TCRs from HLA-typed donors.

Germline trimming cut 2 bases from V and 4 bases from J; bases unmatched to any gene: 2. The CDR3 is 14 residues long. The V gene's germline CDR1 is LNHNV and CDR2 YYDKDF (reference sequence). The PCR contained 60 Vbeta and 13 Jbeta primers. TCRdb keeps only in-frame clones here, not all; method: immunoSEQ multiplex PCR. The table includes about 43,000 clones, about half detected once. V gene TRBV15 combines with J gene TRBJ2-7, with 10 bases fitting TRBD2. This sequence was found in a man aged 55 to 70 in good health and CMV-seronegative. The sequencing sample was made of PBMCs. In DNA form, the CDR3 reads TGTGCCACCAGCAGACCGGGACTAGCGTACGAGCAGTACTTC. It specifies CATSRPGLAYEQYF. Full variable domain (outside the CDR3, taken from reference TRBV15 and TRBJ2-7): DAMVIQNPRYQVTQFGKPVTLSCSQTLNHNVMYWYQQKSSQAPKLLFHYYDKDFNNEADTPDNFQSRRPNTSFCFLDIRSPGLGDTAMYLCATSRPGLAYEQYFGPGTRLTVT.